The 10 T cell receptor beta chains presented below share a single source sample, sequenced in a study of blood T cell repertoires in COVID-19. Only in-frame clones appear in the TCRdb table, and some are missing; sequencing was by immunoSEQ multiplex PCR. The data contain some 40,000 clones, about four fifths of them singletons. Input material: peripheral blood. These receptors all stem from an elderly man with active or convalescent COVID-19.

The chain uses TRBV28 and TRBJ1-3; 11 bases are a match to TRBD1. Germline V gives CDR1 MDHEN, CDR2 SYDVKM. The ends lost 2 bases at V and 6 bases at J; junction bases unmatched: 9. This CDR3 is 17 amino acids long. The CDR3: CASSLILGQGAKNTIYF. The DNA of the CDR3 is TGTGCCAGCAGTTTAATACTAGGACAGGGGGCGAAAAACACCATATATTTT.

This chain links TRBV28 with TRBJ2-5; tentative D call: TRBD2 (6 bases). The CDR3 spans 12 residues. V was cut by 10 bases and J by 4 bases, with 13 bases left in between. The germline V gene has CDR1 MDHEN and CDR2 SYDVKM. CDR3 nucleotides: TGTGCCACCCTGCGGGACCCAGAGACCCAGTACTTC. This encodes CATLRDPETQYF.

V is TRBV5-5 and J is TRBJ2-1; TRBD2 agrees at 7 bases. Per germline, CDR1 SGHKS and CDR2 YYEKEE (reference sequence). The junction had 4 bases not matched to a gene; V was cut back by 4 bases and J by 6 bases. The CDR3 is 13 amino acids. The CDR3 loop reads CASSGGDRNEQFF. CDR3 DNA sequence: TGTGCCAGCAGCGGGGGGGATCGCAATGAGCAGTTCTTC. The full variable domain, its missing parts supplied by reference TRBV5-5 and TRBJ2-1, is DAGVTQSPTHLIKTRGQQVTLRCSPISGHKSVSWYQQVLGQGPQFIFQYYEKEERGRGNFPDRFSARQFPNYSSELNVNALLLGDSALYLCASSGGDRNEQFFGPGTRLTVL.

The V call is TRBV14, the J call TRBJ2-2; 12 bases are a match to TRBD2. Trimming at V came to 4 bases and at J to 12 bases, leaving 6 bases not matched to a gene. This CDR3 has 14 amino acids. Germline V gives CDR1 SGHDN, CDR2 FVKESK. The CDR3 here is CASSLQTSGSKLFF. The CDR3 DNA follows: TGTGCCAGCAGCCTCCAGACTAGCGGGAGTAAGCTGTTTTTT. Supplemented by reference TRBV14 and TRBJ2-2, the full variable domain reads EAGVTQFPSHSVIEKGQTVTLRCDPISGHDNLYWYRRVMGKEIKFLLHFVKESKQDESGMPNNRFLAERTGGTYSTLKVQPAELEDSGVYFCASSLQTSGSKLFFGEGSRLTVL.

The gene calls are TRBV4-1 and TRBJ2-7; perhaps TRBD1 as D (7 bases). The CDR3 covers 15 residues. V lost 0 bases and J lost 3, with 12 bases in between. CDR1 MGHRA and CDR2 YSYEKL come from the germline V gene. The CDR3 DNA sequence: TGCGCCAGCAGCCAAGACCGACAGGGACTCTACGAGCAGTACTTC. Amino acids: CASSQDRQGLYEQYF.

This clone was seen just once. V is TRBV19 and J is TRBJ1-2; the D is unclear. Trimming cost V 5 bases and J 4 bases, with 8 bases left between them. Germline V gene data show CDR1 as LNHDA and CDR2 as SQIVND (reference sequence). The CDR3 consists of 12 residues. CDR3 coding DNA: TGTGCCAGTAGTTCACAGAGCTATGGCTACACCTTC. Translated: CASSSQSYGYTF.

The chain joins TRBV7-9 to TRBJ2-7, with 10 bases aligning to TRBD1. The CDR3 contains 15 residues. Germline CDR1 reads SEHNR; CDR2 reads FQNEAQ (reference sequence). V was clipped by 2 bases and J by 5 bases; unmatched bases: 6. The CDR3 region has the DNA TGTGCCAGCAGCTTAAGGGGAGACAGGGGGCACGAGCAGTACTTC. The encoded protein is CASSLRGDRGHEQYF.

The count of this clone is one. The rearrangement uses TRBV2 and TRBJ2-7; TRBD2 matches at 10 bases. The CDR3 spans 14 residues. V lost 7 bases to trimming and J lost 6 bases; unmatched junction nucleotides: 9. Germline values: CDR1 SNHLY, CDR2 FYNNEI. In DNA, the CDR3 is TGTGCCAGCACCCTAGCGGGAGTAACGAGCGAGCAGTACTTC. It specifies CASTLAGVTSEQYF.

The chain carries TRBV4-2 and TRBJ2-7; 7 bases are a match to TRBD1. The CDR3 spans 17 residues. Germline trimming cut 0 bases from V and 2 bases from J; bases unmatched to any gene: 10. Germline V gene lookup returns CDR1 LGHNA and CDR2 YNFKEQ. For the CDR3, the DNA is TGTGCCAGCAGCCAAGACCTAGGGGGCGCTTGGGCCTACGAGCAGTACTTC. This codes for CASSQDLGGAWAYEQYF.

The gene calls are TRBV9 and TRBJ2-5; D not resolved. Germline-derived CDR1 and CDR2 are SGDLS and YYNGEE. The CDR3 covers 13 residues. The germline V and J ends were trimmed by 4 bases and 2 bases, with 9 bases remaining between them. The CDR3 DNA reads as TGTGCCAGCAGCTCTGAGTATCAAGAGACCCAGTACTTC. Its translation is CASSSEYQETQYF.